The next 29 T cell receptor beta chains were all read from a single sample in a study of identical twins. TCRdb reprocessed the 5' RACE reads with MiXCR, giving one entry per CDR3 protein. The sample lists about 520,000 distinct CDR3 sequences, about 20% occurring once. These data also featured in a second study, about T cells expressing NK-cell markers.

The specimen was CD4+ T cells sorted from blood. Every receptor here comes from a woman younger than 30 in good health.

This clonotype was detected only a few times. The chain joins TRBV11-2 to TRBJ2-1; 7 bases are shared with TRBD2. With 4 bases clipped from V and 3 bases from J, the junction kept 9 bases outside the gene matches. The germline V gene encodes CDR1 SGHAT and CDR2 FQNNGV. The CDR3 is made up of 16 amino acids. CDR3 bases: TGTGCCAGCAGCTCCAGGTGGGGGGGGTTCTACAATGAGCAGTTCTTC. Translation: CASSSRWGGFYNEQFF.

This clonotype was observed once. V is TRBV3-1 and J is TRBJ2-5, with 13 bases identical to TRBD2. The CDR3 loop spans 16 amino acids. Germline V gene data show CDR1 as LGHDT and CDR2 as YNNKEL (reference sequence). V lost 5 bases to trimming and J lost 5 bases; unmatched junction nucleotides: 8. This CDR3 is CASSFRTSGRSETQYF. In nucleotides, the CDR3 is TGTGCCAGCAGCTTCCGGACTAGCGGGAGATCGGAGACCCAGTACTTC.

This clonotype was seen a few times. CDR3 protein: CAISLGGTPQQFF. In nucleotides, the CDR3 is TGTGCCATCAGTCTAGGCGGGACGCCTCAGCAGTTCTTC. The chain employs TRBV10-3 and TRBJ2-1; possibly TRBD2 for D (6 bases). Trimming removed 5 bases at V and 11 bases at J, with 16 bases between. Germline assignment: CDR1 ENHRY and CDR2 SYGVKD. The CDR3 loop spans 13 amino acids.

The CDR3 loop is CAISDPVRTYTQYF. The CDR3 region has the DNA TGTGCCATCAGTGACCCTGTGCGTACCTATACGCAGTATTTT. This chain connects TRBV10-3 to TRBJ2-3; no reliable D call. The CDR3 covers 14 residues. V was shortened by 3 bases and J by 7 bases, with 14 bases between the two germline ends. CDR1 ENHRY and CDR2 SYGVKD come from the germline V gene.

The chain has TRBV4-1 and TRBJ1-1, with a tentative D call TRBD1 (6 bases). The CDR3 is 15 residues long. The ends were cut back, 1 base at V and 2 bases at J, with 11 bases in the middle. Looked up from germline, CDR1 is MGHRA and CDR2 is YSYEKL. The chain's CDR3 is CASSQGSGVNTEAFF. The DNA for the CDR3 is TGCGCCAGCAGCCAAGGGTCAGGGGTAAACACTGAAGCTTTCTTT.

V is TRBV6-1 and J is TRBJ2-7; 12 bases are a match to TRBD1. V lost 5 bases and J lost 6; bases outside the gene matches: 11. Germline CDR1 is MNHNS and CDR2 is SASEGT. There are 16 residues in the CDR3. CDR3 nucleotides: TGTGCCAGCAGTCGGGGACAGGGGGCTCGTACGTTCGAGCAGTACTTC. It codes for CASSRGQGARTFEQYF.

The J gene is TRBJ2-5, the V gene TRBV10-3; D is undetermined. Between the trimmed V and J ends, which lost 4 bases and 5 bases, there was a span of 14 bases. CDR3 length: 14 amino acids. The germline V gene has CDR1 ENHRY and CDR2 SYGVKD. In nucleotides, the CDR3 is TGTGCCATCAGTGGAGGTATGGGCGTCGAGACCCAGTACTTC. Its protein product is CAISGGMGVETQYF.

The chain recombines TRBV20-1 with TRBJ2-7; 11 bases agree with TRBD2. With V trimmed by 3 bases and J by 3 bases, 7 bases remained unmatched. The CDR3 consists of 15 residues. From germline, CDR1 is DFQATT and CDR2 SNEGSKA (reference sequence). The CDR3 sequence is CSASSGRVSIYEQYF. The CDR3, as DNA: TGCAGTGCTAGTAGCGGGAGGGTATCCATCTACGAGCAGTACTTC.

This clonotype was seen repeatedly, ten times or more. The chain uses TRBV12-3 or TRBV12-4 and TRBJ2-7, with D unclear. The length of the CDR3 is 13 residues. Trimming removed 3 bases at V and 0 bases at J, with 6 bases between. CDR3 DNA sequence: TGTGCCAGCAGTTTTAGGAGCTCCTACGAGCAGTACTTC. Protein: CASSFRSSYEQYF.

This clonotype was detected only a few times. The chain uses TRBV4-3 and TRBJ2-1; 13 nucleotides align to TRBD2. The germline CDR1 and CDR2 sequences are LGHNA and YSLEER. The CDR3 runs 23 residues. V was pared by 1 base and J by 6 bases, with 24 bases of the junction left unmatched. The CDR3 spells CASSQVLAGGPTYDRVFRNEQFF. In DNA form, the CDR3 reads TGCGCCAGCAGCCAAGTACTAGCGGGAGGGCCGACCTACGACAGGGTATTTCGCAATGAGCAGTTCTTC.

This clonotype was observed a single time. CDR3 amino acids: CASSIGLAGVPFF. CDR3 DNA sequence: TGTGCCAGTAGTATAGGGCTAGCGGGAGTGCCCTTCTTC. This sequence joins TRBV19 and TRBJ2-1; TRBD2 matches 10 bases. Germline lookup yields CDR1 LNHDA and CDR2 SQIVND (reference sequence). Germline trimming cut 1 base from V and 16 bases from J; bases unmatched to any gene: 7. The CDR3 is 13 amino acids.

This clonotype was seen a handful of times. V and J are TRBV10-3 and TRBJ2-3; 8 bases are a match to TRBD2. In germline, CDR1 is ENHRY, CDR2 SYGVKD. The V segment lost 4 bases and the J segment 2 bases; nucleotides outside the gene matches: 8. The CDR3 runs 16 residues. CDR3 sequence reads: CAISAGGGGSTDTQYF. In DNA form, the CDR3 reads TGTGCCATCAGTGCGGGGGGGGGAGGTTCCACAGATACGCAGTATTTT.

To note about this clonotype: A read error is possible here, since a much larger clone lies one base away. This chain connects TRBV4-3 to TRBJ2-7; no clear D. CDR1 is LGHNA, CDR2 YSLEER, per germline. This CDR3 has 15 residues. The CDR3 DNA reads TGCGCCACCAGCCAAGGTTCAGGAATCTCCTACGAGCAGTACTTC. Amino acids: CATSQGSGISYEQYF.

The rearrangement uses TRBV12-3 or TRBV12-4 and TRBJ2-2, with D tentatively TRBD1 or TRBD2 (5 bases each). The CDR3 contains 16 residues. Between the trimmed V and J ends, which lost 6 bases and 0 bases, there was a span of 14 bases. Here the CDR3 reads CASRMRDRPNTGELFF. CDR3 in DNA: TGTGCCAGCAGGATGAGGGACCGACCGAACACCGGGGAGCTGTTTTTT.

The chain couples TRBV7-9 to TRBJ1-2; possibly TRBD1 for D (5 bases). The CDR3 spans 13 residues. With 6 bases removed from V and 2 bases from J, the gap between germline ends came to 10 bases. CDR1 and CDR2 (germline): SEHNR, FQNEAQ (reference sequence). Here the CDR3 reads CASSRQTNYGYTF. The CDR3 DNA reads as TGTGCCAGCAGTAGACAGACCAACTATGGCTACACCTTC.

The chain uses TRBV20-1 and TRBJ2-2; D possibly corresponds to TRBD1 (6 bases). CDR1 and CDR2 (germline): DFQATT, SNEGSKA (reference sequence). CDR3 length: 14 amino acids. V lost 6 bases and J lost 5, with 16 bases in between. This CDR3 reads CSAVQGRGTGELFF. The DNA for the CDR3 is TGCAGTGCCGTACAGGGAAGGGGGACCGGGGAGCTGTTTTTT.

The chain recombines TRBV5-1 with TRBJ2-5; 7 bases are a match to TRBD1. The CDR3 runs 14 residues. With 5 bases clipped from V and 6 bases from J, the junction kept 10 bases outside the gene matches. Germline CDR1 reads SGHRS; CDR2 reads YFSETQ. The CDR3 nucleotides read TGCGCCAGCAGAACCCCGACAGGGTTACAGACCCAGTACTTC. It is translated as CASRTPTGLQTQYF.

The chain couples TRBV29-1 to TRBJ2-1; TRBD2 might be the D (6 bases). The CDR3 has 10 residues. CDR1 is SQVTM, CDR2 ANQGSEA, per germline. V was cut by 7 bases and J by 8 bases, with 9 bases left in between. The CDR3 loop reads CSAGEDEQFF. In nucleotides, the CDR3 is TGCAGCGCGGGGGAGGATGAGCAGTTCTTC.

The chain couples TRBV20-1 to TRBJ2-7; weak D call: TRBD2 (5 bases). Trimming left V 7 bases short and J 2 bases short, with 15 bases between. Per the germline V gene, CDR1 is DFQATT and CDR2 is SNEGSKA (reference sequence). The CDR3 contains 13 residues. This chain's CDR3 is CSGRGLATYEQYF. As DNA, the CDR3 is TGCAGTGGCCGAGGGCTAGCAACCTACGAGCAGTACTTC.

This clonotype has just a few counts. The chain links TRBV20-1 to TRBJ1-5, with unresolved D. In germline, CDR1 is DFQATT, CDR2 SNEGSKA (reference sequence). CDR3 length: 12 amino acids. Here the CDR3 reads CAGGYSNQPQHF. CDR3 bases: TGCGCCGGTGGGTATAGCAATCAGCCCCAGCATTTT.

The CDR3 DNA reads as TGTGCCAGCAGCTTATCTACGGGTGGCTACACCTTC. This encodes CASSLSTGGYTF. The chain couples TRBV7-9 to TRBJ1-2; no clear D. CDR1 SEHNR and CDR2 FQNEAQ come from the germline V gene (reference sequence). This CDR3 has 12 residues. V was cut by 2 bases and J by 7 bases, with 8 bases left in between.

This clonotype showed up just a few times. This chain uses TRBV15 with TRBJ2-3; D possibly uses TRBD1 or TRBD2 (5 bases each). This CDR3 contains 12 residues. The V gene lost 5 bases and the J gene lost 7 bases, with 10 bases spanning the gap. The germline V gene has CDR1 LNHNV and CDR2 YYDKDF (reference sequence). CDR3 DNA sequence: TGTGCCACCAGCGGGGACCATTATACGCAGTATTTT. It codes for CATSGDHYTQYF.

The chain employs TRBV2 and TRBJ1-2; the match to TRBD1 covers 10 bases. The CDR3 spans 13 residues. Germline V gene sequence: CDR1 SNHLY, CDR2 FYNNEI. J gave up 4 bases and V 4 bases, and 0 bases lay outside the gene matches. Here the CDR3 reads CASSGDRGYGYTF. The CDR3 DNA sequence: TGTGCCAGCAGTGGGGACAGGGGCTATGGCTACACCTTC.

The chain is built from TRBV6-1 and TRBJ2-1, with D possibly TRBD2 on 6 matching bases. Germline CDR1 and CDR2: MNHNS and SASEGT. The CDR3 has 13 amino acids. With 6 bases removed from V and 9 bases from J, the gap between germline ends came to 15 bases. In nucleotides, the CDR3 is TGTGCCAGCAGCCCCCGGGACTTCAGTGAGCAGTTCTTC. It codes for CASSPRDFSEQFF.

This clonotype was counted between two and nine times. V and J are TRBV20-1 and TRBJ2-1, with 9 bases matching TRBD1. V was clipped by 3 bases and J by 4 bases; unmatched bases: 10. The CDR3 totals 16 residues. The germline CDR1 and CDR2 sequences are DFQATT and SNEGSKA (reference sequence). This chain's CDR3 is CSASRYRDRVYNEQFF. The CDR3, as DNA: TGCAGTGCTAGTCGATACCGGGACAGGGTGTACAATGAGCAGTTCTTC.

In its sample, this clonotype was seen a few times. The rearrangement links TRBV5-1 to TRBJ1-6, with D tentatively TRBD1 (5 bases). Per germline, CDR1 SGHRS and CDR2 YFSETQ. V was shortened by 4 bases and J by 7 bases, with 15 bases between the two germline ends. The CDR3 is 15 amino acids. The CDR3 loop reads CASSAGPGGNSPLHF. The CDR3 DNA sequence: TGCGCCAGCAGCGCCGGACCGGGGGGGAATTCACCCCTCCACTTT.

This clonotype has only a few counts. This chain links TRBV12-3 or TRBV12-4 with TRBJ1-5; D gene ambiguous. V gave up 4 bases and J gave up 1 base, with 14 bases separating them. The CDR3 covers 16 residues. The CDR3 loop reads CASSSGENYSNQPQHF. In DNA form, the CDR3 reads TGTGCCAGCAGTTCTGGGGAGAACTACAGCAATCAGCCCCAGCATTTT.

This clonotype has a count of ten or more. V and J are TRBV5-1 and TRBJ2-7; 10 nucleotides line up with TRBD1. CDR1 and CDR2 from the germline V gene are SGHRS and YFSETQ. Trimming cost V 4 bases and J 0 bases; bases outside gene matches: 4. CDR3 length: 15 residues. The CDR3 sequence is CASSPRTGGSYEQYF. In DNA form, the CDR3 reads TGCGCCAGCAGCCCGAGGACAGGGGGCTCCTACGAGCAGTACTTC. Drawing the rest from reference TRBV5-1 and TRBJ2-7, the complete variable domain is KAGVTQTPRYLIKTRGQQVTLSCSPISGHRSVSWYQQTPGQGLQFLFEYFSETQRNKGNFPGRFSGRQFSNSRSEMNVSTLELGDSALYLCASSPRTGGSYEQYFGPGTRLTVT.

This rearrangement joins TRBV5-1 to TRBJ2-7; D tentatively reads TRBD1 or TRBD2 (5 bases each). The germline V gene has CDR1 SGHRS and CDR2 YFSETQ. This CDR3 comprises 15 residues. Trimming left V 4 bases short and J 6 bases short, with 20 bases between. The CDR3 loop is CASSRDGTEVAEQYF. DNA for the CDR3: TGCGCCAGCAGCAGGGACGGGACGGAGGTAGCCGAGCAGTACTTC.